This T cell receptor beta chain was captured by sequencing in a study of response to subunit inactivated influenza vaccine. The study, taken as a whole, reports: There was a suggestion from the authors that each seasonal influenza vaccination recruits few new T cells.

This clonotype was seen at least ten times. Its target is unknown. MiXCR, run by TCRdb on the RT-PCR reads, gives a single entry per CDR3 protein. The top ten clones hold around 6.5% of a sample with hundreds of thousands of distinct CDR3 sequences, roughly 14% of them seen once. The TCR was taken from a man between 45 and 60 years old who received an inactivated influenza vaccine. The sequencing here drew on PBMCs from blood, taken around 15 days before vaccination.

CDR3 loop: CSARSLSGELFF. Here the CDR3 DNA reads TGCAGTGCTAGATCCCTTTCCGGGGAGCTGTTTTTT. The chain has TRBV20-1 and TRBJ2-2; D not resolved. V lost 2 bases and J lost 6, with 7 bases in between. CDR3 length: 12 residues. The germline V gene has CDR1 DFQATT and CDR2 SNEGSKA (reference sequence).